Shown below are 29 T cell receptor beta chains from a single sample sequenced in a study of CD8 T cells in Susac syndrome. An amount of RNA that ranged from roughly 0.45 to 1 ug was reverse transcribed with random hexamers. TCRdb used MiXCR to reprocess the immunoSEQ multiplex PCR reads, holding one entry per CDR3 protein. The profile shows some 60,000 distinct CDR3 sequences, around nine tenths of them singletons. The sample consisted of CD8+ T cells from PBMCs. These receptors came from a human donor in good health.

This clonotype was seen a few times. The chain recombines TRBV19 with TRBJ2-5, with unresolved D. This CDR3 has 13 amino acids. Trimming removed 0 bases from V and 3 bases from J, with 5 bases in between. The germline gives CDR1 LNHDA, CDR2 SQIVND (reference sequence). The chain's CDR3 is CASSIDGEETQYF. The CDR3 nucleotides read TGTGCCAGTAGTATAGACGGCGAAGAGACCCAGTACTTC.

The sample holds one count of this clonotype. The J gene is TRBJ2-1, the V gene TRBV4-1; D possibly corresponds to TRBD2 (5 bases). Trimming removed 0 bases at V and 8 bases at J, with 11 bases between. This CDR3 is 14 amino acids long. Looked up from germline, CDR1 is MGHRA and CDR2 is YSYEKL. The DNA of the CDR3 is TGCGCCAGCAGCCAAGAACCGGCTAGCTATGAGCAGTTCTTC. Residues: CASSQEPASYEQFF.

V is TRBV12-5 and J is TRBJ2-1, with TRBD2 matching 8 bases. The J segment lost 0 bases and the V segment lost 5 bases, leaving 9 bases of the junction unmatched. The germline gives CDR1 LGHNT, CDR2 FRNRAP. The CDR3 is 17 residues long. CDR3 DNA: TGTGCTAGTGGTCTCAGAGCGGGGGTAAGCTCCTACAATGAGCAGTTCTTC. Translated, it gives CASGLRAGVSSYNEQFF.

The CDR3 here is CASSHGDGYEQYF. In nucleotides, the CDR3 is TGCGCCAGCAGCCACGGGGACGGATACGAGCAGTACTTC. This chain uses TRBV4-3 with TRBJ2-7; the D gene could be TRBD1 or TRBD2 (5 bases each). The V end was cut by 3 bases, the J end by 4 bases, with 10 bases between. CDR3 length equals 13 residues. Germline V gene sequence: CDR1 LGHNA, CDR2 YSLEER.

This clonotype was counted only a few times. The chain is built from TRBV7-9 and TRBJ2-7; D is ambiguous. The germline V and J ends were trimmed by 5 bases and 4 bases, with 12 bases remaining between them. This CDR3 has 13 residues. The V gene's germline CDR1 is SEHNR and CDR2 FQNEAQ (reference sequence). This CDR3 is CASSLGVVYEQYF. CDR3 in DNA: TGTGCCAGCAGCCTCGGAGTGGTATACGAGCAGTACTTC.

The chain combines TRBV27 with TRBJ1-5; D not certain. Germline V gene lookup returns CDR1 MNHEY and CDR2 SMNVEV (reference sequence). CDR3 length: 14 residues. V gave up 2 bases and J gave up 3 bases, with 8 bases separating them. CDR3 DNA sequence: TGTGCCAGCAGTTTAGGGCAGTTCAATCAGCCCCAGCATTTT. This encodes CASSLGQFNQPQHF.

The CDR3 is CAWGNRVEAFF. The DNA of the CDR3 is TGTGCCTGGGGAAACAGGGTTGAAGCTTTCTTT. The chain uses TRBV30 and TRBJ1-1; D perhaps matches TRBD1 (6 bases). CDR1 GTSNPN and CDR2 SVGIG come from the germline V gene (reference sequence). Trimming cost V 5 bases and J 7 bases, with 11 bases left between them. This CDR3 is built from 11 residues.

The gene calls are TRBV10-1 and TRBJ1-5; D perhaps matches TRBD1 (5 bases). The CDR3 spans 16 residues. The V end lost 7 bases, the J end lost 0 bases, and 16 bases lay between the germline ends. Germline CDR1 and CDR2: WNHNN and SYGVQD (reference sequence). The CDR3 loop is CASNETAEYSNQPQHF. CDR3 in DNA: TGCGCCAGCAACGAGACAGCTGAATATAGCAATCAGCCCCAGCATTTT.

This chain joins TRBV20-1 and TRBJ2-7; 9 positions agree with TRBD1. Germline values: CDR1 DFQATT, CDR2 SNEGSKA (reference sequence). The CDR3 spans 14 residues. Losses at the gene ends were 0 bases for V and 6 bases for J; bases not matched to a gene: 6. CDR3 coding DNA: TGCAGTGCTAGAGAACCCGACAGGGGGTCCGAGCAGTACTTC. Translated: CSAREPDRGSEQYF.

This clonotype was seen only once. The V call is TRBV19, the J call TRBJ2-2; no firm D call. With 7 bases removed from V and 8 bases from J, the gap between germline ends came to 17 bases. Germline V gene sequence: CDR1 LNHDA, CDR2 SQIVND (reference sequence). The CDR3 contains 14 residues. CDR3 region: CASMGSGPPGELFF. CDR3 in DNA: TGTGCCAGTATGGGGTCAGGTCCACCGGGGGAGCTGTTTTTT.

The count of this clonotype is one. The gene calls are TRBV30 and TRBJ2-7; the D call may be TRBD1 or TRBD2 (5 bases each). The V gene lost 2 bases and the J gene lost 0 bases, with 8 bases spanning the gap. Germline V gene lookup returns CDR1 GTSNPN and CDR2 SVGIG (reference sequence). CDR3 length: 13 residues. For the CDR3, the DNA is TGTGCCTGGAGTAGGGACGACTCCTACGAGCAGTACTTC. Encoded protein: CAWSRDDSYEQYF.

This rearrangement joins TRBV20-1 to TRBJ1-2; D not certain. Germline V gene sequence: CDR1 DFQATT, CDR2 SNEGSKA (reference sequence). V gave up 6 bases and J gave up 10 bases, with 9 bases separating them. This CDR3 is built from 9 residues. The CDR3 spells CSACDNYTF. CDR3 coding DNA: TGCAGTGCCTGCGACAACTACACCTTC.

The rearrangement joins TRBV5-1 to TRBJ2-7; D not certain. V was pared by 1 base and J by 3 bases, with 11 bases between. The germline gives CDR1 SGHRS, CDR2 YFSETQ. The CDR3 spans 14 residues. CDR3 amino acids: CASSLTATNYEQYF. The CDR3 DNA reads TGCGCCAGCAGCTTGACAGCAACAAACTACGAGCAGTACTTC.

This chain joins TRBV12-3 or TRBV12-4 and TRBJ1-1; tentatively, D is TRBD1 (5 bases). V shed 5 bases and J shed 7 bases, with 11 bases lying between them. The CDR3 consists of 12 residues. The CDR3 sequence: CASSTGKLEAFF. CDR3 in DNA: TGTGCCAGCAGTACAGGAAAGCTTGAAGCTTTCTTT.

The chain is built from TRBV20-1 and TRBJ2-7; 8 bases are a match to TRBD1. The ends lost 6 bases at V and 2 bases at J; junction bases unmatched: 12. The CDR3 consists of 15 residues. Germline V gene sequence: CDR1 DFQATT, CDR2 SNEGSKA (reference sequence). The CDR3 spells CSAQGADFRTYEQYF. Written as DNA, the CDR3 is TGCAGTGCCCAGGGGGCGGACTTCCGAACCTACGAGCAGTACTTC.

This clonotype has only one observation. The CDR3 here is CASSFGGTGNTIYF. CDR3 sequence (DNA): TGTGCCAGCAGCTTCGGGGGGACTGGAAACACCATATATTTT. This chain uses TRBV7-9 with TRBJ1-3; maybe TRBD1 (5 bases). The CDR3 consists of 14 residues. Trimming took 3 bases from V and 2 from J, leaving 8 bases between them. CDR1 SEHNR and CDR2 FQNEAQ come from the germline V gene (reference sequence).

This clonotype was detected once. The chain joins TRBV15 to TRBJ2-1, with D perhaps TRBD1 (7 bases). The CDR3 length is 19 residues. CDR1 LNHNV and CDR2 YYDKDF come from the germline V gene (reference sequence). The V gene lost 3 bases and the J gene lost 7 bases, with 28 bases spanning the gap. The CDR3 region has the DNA TGTGCCACCAGCAGCCCAGGGGGGCAAACAGGGCCACGTCAAAATGAGCAGTTCTTC. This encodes CATSSPGGQTGPRQNEQFF.

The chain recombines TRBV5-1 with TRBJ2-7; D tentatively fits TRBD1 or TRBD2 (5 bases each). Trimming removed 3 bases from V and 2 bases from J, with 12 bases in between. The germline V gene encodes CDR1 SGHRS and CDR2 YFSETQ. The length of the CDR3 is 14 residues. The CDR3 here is CASSSGTEAYEQYF. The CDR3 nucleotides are TGCGCCAGCAGCTCCGGGACGGAAGCCTACGAGCAGTACTTC.

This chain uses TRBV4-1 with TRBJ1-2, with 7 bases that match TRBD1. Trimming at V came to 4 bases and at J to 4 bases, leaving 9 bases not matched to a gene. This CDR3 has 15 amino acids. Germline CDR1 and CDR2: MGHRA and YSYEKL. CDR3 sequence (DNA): TGCGCCAGCAGCCCGGGGACAGCCTCCCCCTATGGCTACACCTTC. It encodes CASSPGTASPYGYTF.

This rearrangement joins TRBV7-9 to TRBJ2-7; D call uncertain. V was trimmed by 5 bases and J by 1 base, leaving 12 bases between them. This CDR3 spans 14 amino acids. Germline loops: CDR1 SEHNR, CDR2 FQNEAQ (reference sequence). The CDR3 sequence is CASSPRQPSYEQYF. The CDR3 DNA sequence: TGTGCCAGCAGCCCGAGACAACCTTCCTACGAGCAGTACTTC.

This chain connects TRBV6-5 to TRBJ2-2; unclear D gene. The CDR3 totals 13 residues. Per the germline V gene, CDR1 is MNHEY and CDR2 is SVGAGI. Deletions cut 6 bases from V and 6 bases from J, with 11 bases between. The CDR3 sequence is CASSQTVAGELFF. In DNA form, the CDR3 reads TGTGCCAGCAGCCAAACAGTGGCCGGGGAGCTGTTTTTT.

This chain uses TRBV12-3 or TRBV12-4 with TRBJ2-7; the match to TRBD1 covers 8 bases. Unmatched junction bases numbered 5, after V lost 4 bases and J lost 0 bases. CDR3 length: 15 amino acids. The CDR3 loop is CASSWDRTHSYEQYF. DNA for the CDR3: TGTGCCAGCAGTTGGGACAGGACCCACTCCTACGAGCAGTACTTC.

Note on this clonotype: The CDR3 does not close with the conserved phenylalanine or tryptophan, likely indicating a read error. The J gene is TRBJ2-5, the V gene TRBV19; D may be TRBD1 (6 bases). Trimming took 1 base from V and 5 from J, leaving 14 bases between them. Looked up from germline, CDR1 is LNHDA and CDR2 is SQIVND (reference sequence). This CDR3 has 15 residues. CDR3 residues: CASSIVGRGAETQYL. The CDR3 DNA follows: TGTGCCAGTAGTATAGTGGGCAGGGGAGCGGAGACCCAGTACCTC.

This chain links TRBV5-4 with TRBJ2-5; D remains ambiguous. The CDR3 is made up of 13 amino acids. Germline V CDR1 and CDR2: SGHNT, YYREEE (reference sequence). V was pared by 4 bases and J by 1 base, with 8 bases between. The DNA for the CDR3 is TGTGCCAGCAGCCGGCGTCCCCAAGAGACCCAGTACTTC. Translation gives CASSRRPQETQYF. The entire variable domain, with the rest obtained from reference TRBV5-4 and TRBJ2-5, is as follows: ETGVTQSPTHLIKTRGQQVTLRCSSQSGHNTVSWYQQALGQGPQFIFQYYREEENGRGNFPPRFSGLQFPNYSSELNVNALELDDSALYLCASSRRPQETQYFGPGTRLLVL.

The CDR3 nucleotides read TGTGCCAGCAGCACGGGACAGGGGGGCACTGAAGCTTTCTTT. As protein: CASSTGQGGTEAFF. The J gene is TRBJ1-1, the V gene TRBV13; 11 nucleotides line up with TRBD1. V shed 5 bases, J shed 4 bases, and the junction held 3 bases outside the gene matches. Germline CDR1 reads PRHDT; CDR2 reads FYEKMQ (reference sequence). The CDR3 is 14 residues long.

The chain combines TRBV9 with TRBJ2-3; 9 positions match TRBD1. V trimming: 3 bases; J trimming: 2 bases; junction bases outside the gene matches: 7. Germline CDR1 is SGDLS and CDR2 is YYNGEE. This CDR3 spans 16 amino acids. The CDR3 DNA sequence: TGTGCCAGCAGCGATGGGGGGACAGGGAACACAGATACGCAGTATTTT. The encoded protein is CASSDGGTGNTDTQYF.

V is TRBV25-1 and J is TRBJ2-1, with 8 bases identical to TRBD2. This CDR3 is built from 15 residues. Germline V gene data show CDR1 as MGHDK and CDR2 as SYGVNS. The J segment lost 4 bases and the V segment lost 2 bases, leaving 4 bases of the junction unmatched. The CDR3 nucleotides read TGTGCCAGCAGTGAAATAGCGGGGCAATACAATGAGCAGTTCTTC. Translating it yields CASSEIAGQYNEQFF.

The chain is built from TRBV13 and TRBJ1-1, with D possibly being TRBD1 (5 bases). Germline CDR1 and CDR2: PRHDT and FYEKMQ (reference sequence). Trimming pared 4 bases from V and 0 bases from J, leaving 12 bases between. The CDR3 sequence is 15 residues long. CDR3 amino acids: CASSSQGGMNTEAFF. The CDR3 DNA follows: TGTGCCAGCAGCTCCCAGGGTGGCATGAACACTGAAGCTTTCTTT.

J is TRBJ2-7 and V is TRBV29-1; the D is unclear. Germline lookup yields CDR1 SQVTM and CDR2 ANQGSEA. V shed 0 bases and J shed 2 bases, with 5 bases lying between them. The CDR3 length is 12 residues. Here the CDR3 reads CSVEDRAYEQYF. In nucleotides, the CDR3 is TGCAGCGTTGAAGATAGGGCCTACGAGCAGTACTTC.